Below are 17 T cell receptor beta chains sequenced from a single sample in a study of blood T cell repertoires in COVID-19. Produced via immunoSEQ multiplex PCR; TCRdb's table is partial and in-frame only. The table has about 270,000 clones, approximately 90% seen once. The sample comprised PBMCs or T cells enriched from blood (not recorded which). The receptors shown here come from a man aged 18 to 35 who had recovered from COVID-19.

A single count supports this clone. The J gene is TRBJ2-5, the V gene TRBV10-2; TRBD1 is a possible D gene (5 bases). The CDR3 has 17 residues. The V and J ends lost 6 bases and 1 base respectively, with 21 bases between them. In germline, CDR1 is WSHSY, CDR2 SAAADI. The chain's CDR3 is CASRSDPRDRPQETQYF. The CDR3 DNA sequence: TGCGCCAGCAGATCCGATCCCAGGGATCGGCCCCAAGAGACCCAGTACTTC.

This sequence joins TRBV25-1 and TRBJ1-5; weak D call: TRBD1 (6 bases). CDR1 is MGHDK, CDR2 SYGVNS, per germline. The CDR3 spans 13 residues. Trimming stripped 8 bases from V and 2 bases from J, with 10 bases between. CDR3 sequence reads: CASQGSGNQPQHF. CDR3 DNA: TGTGCCAGCCAGGGGTCCGGCAATCAGCCCCAGCATTTT.

The chain is built from TRBV29-1 and TRBJ2-3; 9 nucleotides line up with TRBD2. This CDR3 has 13 residues. Losses at the gene ends were 4 bases for V and 2 bases for J; bases not matched to a gene: 1. Germline V CDR1 and CDR2: SQVTM, ANQGSEA. Here the CDR3 reads CSVGLADTDTQYF. CDR3 coding DNA: TGCAGCGTTGGACTAGCGGACACAGATACGCAGTATTTT.

V is TRBV29-1 and J is TRBJ2-7, with TRBD2 as a possible D gene (6 bases). The CDR3 spans 16 residues. Trimming pared 0 bases from V and 0 bases from J, leaving 15 bases between. Germline CDR1 SQVTM, CDR2 ANQGSEA. CDR3 loop: CSVEDWDRGTSYEQYF. The CDR3 coding sequence is TGCAGCGTTGAAGATTGGGATCGGGGGACCTCCTACGAGCAGTACTTC.

CDR3 nucleotides: TGTGCCAGCAGTTTTTGGGGGGTCGAGCAGTTCTTC. Amino acid sequence: CASSFWGVEQFF. The chain employs TRBV12-3 or TRBV12-4 and TRBJ2-1; possibly TRBD2 for D (6 bases). Between the trimmed V and J ends, which lost 3 bases and 10 bases, there was a span of 10 bases. CDR3 length: 12 amino acids.

This chain uses TRBV23-1 with TRBJ1-6; the D is unclear. TRBV23-1 is known as an ORF, though its function is uncertain. CDR3 length: 15 residues. V lost 5 bases to trimming and J lost 5 bases, with 13 bases between them. The CDR3 DNA is TGCGCCAGCAGTTTACAGCTTTCAGATAATTCACCCCTCCACTTT. It is translated as CASSLQLSDNSPLHF.

The genes are TRBV3-1 (or the pseudogene TRBV3-2) and TRBJ2-4; TRBD2 aligns across 9 bases. Germline V gene data show CDR1 as LGHDT and CDR2 as YNNKEL (reference sequence). This CDR3 is 16 amino acids long. V trimming: 8 bases; J trimming: 1 base; junction bases outside the gene matches: 9. Here the CDR3 DNA reads TGTGCCAGCGGGACTAGCCCGCCTGGGGCCAAAAACATTCAGTACTTC. This sequence encodes CASGTSPPGAKNIQYF.

The chain has TRBV5-1 and TRBJ2-1; TRBD2 agrees at 13 bases. Germline V lookup: CDR1 SGHRS, CDR2 YFSETQ. The CDR3 sequence is 15 residues long. Trimming removed 4 bases from V and 6 bases from J; junction bases left unmatched: 4. The CDR3, as DNA: TGCGCCAGCAGCCCAACTAGCGGGAGGGCCAATGAGCAGTTCTTC. Amino acids: CASSPTSGRANEQFF.

The chain has TRBV27 and TRBJ2-7; perhaps TRBD1 as D (6 bases). Per germline, CDR1 MNHEY and CDR2 SMNVEV (reference sequence). Trimming shortened V by 6 bases and J by 0 bases, and 15 bases separated the two germline ends. This CDR3 region has 15 residues. CDR3 region: CASSPRQQGSYEQYF. CDR3 nucleotides: TGTGCCAGCAGCCCCCGCCAACAGGGCTCCTACGAGCAGTACTTC.

The chain combines TRBV19 with TRBJ1-4; D call uncertain. The V end was cut by 7 bases, the J end by 0 bases, with 9 bases between. CDR3 length: 14 amino acids. Germline V CDR1 and CDR2: LNHDA, SQIVND (reference sequence). CDR3 sequence: CASTLDATNEKLFF. In nucleotides, the CDR3 is TGTGCCAGTACCCTAGATGCAACTAATGAAAAACTGTTTTTT.

The J gene is TRBJ1-1, the V gene TRBV28; no definite D call. Between the trimmed V and J ends, which lost 5 bases and 1 base, there was a span of 14 bases. Germline CDR1 is MDHEN and CDR2 is SYDVKM. CDR3 length equals 15 residues. CDR3 coding DNA: TGTGCCAGCAGTCCCTGGTCGGGTGCGAACACTGAAGCTTTCTTT. It specifies CASSPWSGANTEAFF. Complete variable domain (other parts from reference TRBV28 and TRBJ1-1): DVKVTQSSRYLVKRTGEKVFLECVQDMDHENMFWYRQDPGLGLRLIYFSYDVKMKEKGDIPEGYSVSREKKERFSLILESASTNQTSMYLCASSPWSGANTEAFFGQGTRLTVV.

The chain joins TRBV11-3 to TRBJ2-3, with D possibly TRBD2 on 6 matching bases. Germline-derived CDR1 and CDR2 are SGHNT and YENEEA. The CDR3 loop spans 14 amino acids. Trimming shortened V by 5 bases and J by 0 bases, and 9 bases separated the two germline ends. CDR3 region: CASSRRGSTDTQYF. Written as DNA, the CDR3 is TGTGCCAGCAGCCGACGGGGGAGCACAGATACGCAGTATTTT. Looking up the rest from reference TRBV11-3 and TRBJ2-3 gives the full variable domain: EAGVVQSPRYKIIEKKQPVAFWCNPISGHNTLYWYLQNLGQGPELLIRYENEEAVDDSQLPKDRFSAERLKGVDSTLKIQPAELGDSAVYLCASSRRGSTDTQYFGPGTRLTVL.

The chain carries TRBV6-5 and TRBJ2-2; TRBD2 aligns across 8 bases. The trim removed 4 bases at V and 7 bases at J, leaving 11 bases unmatched. Germline V CDR1 and CDR2: MNHEY, SVGAGI. The CDR3 is 16 amino acids. CDR3 in amino acids: CASSSRLAPVIGELFF. CDR3 DNA sequence: TGTGCCAGCAGTTCCCGACTAGCGCCCGTGATCGGGGAGCTGTTTTTT.

This chain's CDR3 is CASSQFEREKDEQYF. DNA for the CDR3: TGTGCCAGCAGCCAATTTGAGCGGGAGAAAGACGAGCAGTACTTC. The chain links TRBV4-2 to TRBJ2-7; the match to TRBD2 covers 8 bases. There are 15 residues in the CDR3. V was clipped by 2 bases and J by 5 bases; unmatched bases: 8. The germline V gene encodes CDR1 LGHNA and CDR2 YNFKEQ.

The rearrangement links TRBV30 to TRBJ2-7, with a weak D call TRBD1 (5 bases). The CDR3 length is 13 residues. The germline V gene has CDR1 GTSNPN and CDR2 SVGIG (reference sequence). With 2 bases removed from V and 3 bases from J, the gap between germline ends came to 11 bases. The CDR3 DNA sequence: TGTGCCTGGAGTACTCAAACAGGCTACGAGCAGTACTTC. Protein: CAWSTQTGYEQYF.

The chain joins TRBV5-5 to TRBJ2-7, with TRBD2 identical over 12 bases. CDR3 size: 14 residues. Germline assignment: CDR1 SGHKS and CDR2 YYEKEE (reference sequence). The V and J ends lost 6 bases and 2 bases, in that order; junction bases with no gene match: 3. CDR3 region: CASTSSGGAYEQYF. The CDR3 DNA sequence: TGTGCCAGCACCTCTAGCGGGGGGGCCTACGAGCAGTACTTC.

Regarding this clone: This same CDR3 is encoded by further DNA sequences in the sample. This chain joins TRBV7-3 and TRBJ2-3, with D possibly being TRBD2 (6 bases). Trimming removed 5 bases at V and 0 bases at J, with 9 bases between. Per germline, CDR1 SGHTA and CDR2 FQGTGA. This CDR3 has 14 residues. The CDR3 sequence is CASSPGTSTDTQYF. In DNA form, the CDR3 reads TGTGCCAGCAGCCCCGGGACTAGCACAGATACGCAGTATTTT.